The source of this T cell receptor (beta chain) is a study of OX40 agonist ivuxolimab in advanced cancers. General observations from the study: Fewer expanded clones were found on average in CD4+ than in CD8+ T cells.

Patients were ruled out by autoimmune disease history or systemic immunosuppression. Sampling times: baseline, cycle 4 day 1, cycle 7 day 1. The junction had 7 bases not matched to a gene; V was cut back by 7 bases and J by 1 base. Germline CDR1 is LNHDA and CDR2 is SQIVND (reference sequence). CDR3 length equals 16 residues. With regard to this clone: Its antigen is unknown.

Generated by immunoSEQ multiplex PCR, the TCRdb table keeps only in-frame clones and is missing some. The repertoire holds 100,000 or so clones, with under 95% as singletons. This sequence originates from an adult with an advanced solid tumor such as melanoma, head and neck, liver or kidney cancer. V gene TRBV19 combines with J gene TRBJ2-3; 11 bases agree with TRBD2. Source: CD4+ or CD8+ T cells sorted from blood, taken in a trial of the OX40 agonist ivuxolimab. Written as DNA, the CDR3 is TGTGCCAGTACCCTGGGACTAGCGGAGGGCACAGATACGCAGTATTTT. Protein: CASTLGLAEGTDTQYF.